This TCR beta chain was retrieved from a study of CD8+ T cells in alopecia areata. General study results and limits: Higher clonality and more expanded CD8+ clones appeared in lesional than normal scalp. There were also resident alphabeta T cells of normal skin sequenced in scalp samples.

As to this clone: Its target is unknown. An end of the junction does not agree with germline; a read error may underlie this.

Samples from alopecia areata patients were lesional scalp punch biopsies and peripheral blood. Both CD4+ and CD8+ T cells were separated by sorting PBMCs. Following extraction, RNA underwent reverse transcription to cDNA, which served as the sequencing template. The data were produced by immunoSEQ multiplex PCR, yet TCRdb's version contains in-frame clones alone and is incomplete. The sample yields about 110,000 clones, approximately 50% seen once. What was sequenced was NKG2D-low CD8+ T cells sorted from blood. The TCR comes from a human donor with alopecia areata.

Here the CDR3 reads CSSSSIRTGGTTYEQYF. The CDR3 DNA reads as TGTTCCAGCAGTTCGATCCGGACAGGGGGTACAACATACGAGCAGTACTTC. This chain uses TRBV27 with TRBJ2-7, with 10 bases matching TRBD1. CDR3 length equals 17 residues. Germline-derived CDR1 and CDR2 are MNHEY and SMNVEV (reference sequence).